Following are 19 T cell receptor beta chains from one sample sequenced in a study of blood T cell repertoires in COVID-19. TCRdb's copy holds only in-frame clones and misses some; the assay was immunoSEQ multiplex PCR. The sample includes fewer than 50,000 clones, just under 80% of them seen just once. The sequenced sample consisted of peripheral blood. These receptors came from a man older than 75 with active or convalescent COVID-19.

This clone appeared a few times. This chain links TRBV5-1 with TRBJ2-1; 7 bases are shared with TRBD1. The germline V gene encodes CDR1 SGHRS and CDR2 YFSETQ. V lost 4 bases, J lost 1 base, and 8 bases stayed unmatched. The CDR3 runs 16 residues. CDR3 coding DNA: TGCGCCAGCAGCGATTTCAGGGGGAGATCCTACAATGAGCAGTTCTTC. Translated: CASSDFRGRSYNEQFF.

This clone has a single count. The J gene is TRBJ1-2, the V gene TRBV6-5; 9 bases agree with TRBD1. V lost 6 bases and J lost 6; bases outside the gene matches: 5. The CDR3 extends over 13 amino acids. Germline CDR1 MNHEY, CDR2 SVGAGI. CDR3 sequence reads: CASSARDRDGYTF. As DNA, the CDR3 is TGTGCCAGCAGCGCCCGGGACAGGGATGGCTACACCTTC.

The chain recombines TRBV27 with TRBJ2-7; TRBD2 matches at 9 bases. The CDR3 contains 17 residues. The germline gives CDR1 MNHEY, CDR2 SMNVEV (reference sequence). V lost 8 bases to trimming and J lost 3 bases; unmatched junction nucleotides: 17. The CDR3 nucleotides are TGTGCCAGCTCAGGCTATAGCGGGAGATTAAAAGGCTACGAGCAGTACTTC. The encoded protein is CASSGYSGRLKGYEQYF.

The rearrangement uses TRBV2 and TRBJ2-7; TRBD2 matches 10 bases. CDR1 SNHLY and CDR2 FYNNEI come from the germline V gene. The CDR3 is made up of 12 amino acids. Trimming removed 10 bases from V and 3 bases from J; junction bases left unmatched: 3. Here the CDR3 reads CATTSGNYEQYF. The CDR3 DNA follows: TGTGCCACTACTAGCGGGAACTACGAGCAGTACTTC.

The rearrangement joins TRBV19 to TRBJ1-1, with TRBD1 matching 11 bases. The CDR3 has 16 residues. V gave up 7 bases and J gave up 3 bases; unmatched junction bases: 10. Per the germline V gene, CDR1 is LNHDA and CDR2 is SQIVND (reference sequence). The CDR3 DNA is TGTGCCAGTACCGATCCCGGGACAGGGGGGTACACTGAAGCTTTCTTT. Amino acids: CASTDPGTGGYTEAFF.

The chain couples TRBV9 to TRBJ1-2, with 11 bases matching TRBD1. V gave up 4 bases and J gave up 5 bases; unmatched junction bases: 13. The CDR3 covers 17 residues. Looked up from germline, CDR1 is SGDLS and CDR2 is YYNGEE. CDR3 loop: CASSPRGTGGSSYGYTF. CDR3 DNA: TGTGCCAGCAGCCCTCGGGGGACAGGGGGTTCTTCTTATGGCTACACCTTC.

The table lists this clone with a few counts. This chain uses TRBV7-9 with TRBJ2-7; D gene uncertain. There are 12 residues in the CDR3. Trimming shortened V by 5 bases and J by 2 bases, and 7 bases separated the two germline ends. CDR1 is SEHNR and CDR2 is FQNEAQ in the germline V gene (reference sequence). CDR3 in amino acids: CASSPPTYEQYF. The CDR3 DNA reads TGTGCCAGCAGCCCCCCAACCTACGAGCAGTACTTC.

A few counts support this clone. This chain connects TRBV9 to TRBJ1-3; D may be TRBD1 (5 bases). The CDR3 has 15 amino acids. Trimming took off 2 bases at V and 2 bases at J, with 11 bases between the two ends. From germline, CDR1 is SGDLS and CDR2 YYNGEE. Here the CDR3 DNA reads TGTGCCAGCAGCGTGGGCAGGGCCACTGGAAACACCATATATTTT. Its protein product is CASSVGRATGNTIYF. The variable domain in full, with the rest retrieved from reference TRBV9 and TRBJ1-3, is DSGVTQTPKHLITATGQRVTLRCSPRSGDLSVYWYQQSLDQGLQFLIQYYNGEERAKGNILERFSAQQFPDLHSELNLSSLELGDSALYFCASSVGRATGNTIYFGEGSWLTVV.

The genes are TRBV5-5 and TRBJ2-7; 7 positions agree with TRBD2. There are 17 residues in the CDR3. Trimming cost V 0 bases and J 3 bases; bases outside gene matches: 12. Germline CDR1 and CDR2: SGHKS and YYEKEE (reference sequence). The CDR3: CASSLAGGWGLLYEQYF. In DNA form, the CDR3 reads TGTGCCAGCAGCTTGGCGGGGGGTTGGGGACTTCTCTACGAGCAGTACTTC.

The chain is built from TRBV3-1 (or the pseudogene TRBV3-2) and TRBJ1-2, with a tentative D call TRBD1 (6 bases). Germline V gives CDR1 LGHDT, CDR2 YNNKEL (reference sequence). This CDR3 contains 16 residues. V was shortened by 5 bases and J by 11 bases, with 27 bases between the two germline ends. CDR3 sequence: CASSDRAGGASRGYTF. CDR3 sequence (DNA): TGTGCCAGCAGCGACCGAGCGGGGGGCGCTTCTCGCGGATACACCTTC.

The V call is TRBV2, the J call TRBJ2-7; D perhaps matches TRBD2 (5 bases). The CDR3 consists of 15 residues. Germline V gene lookup returns CDR1 SNHLY and CDR2 FYNNEI. Trimming stripped 0 bases from V and 0 bases from J, with 9 bases between. The CDR3 loop is CASSEAPGISYEQYF. The CDR3, as DNA: TGTGCCAGCAGTGAAGCGCCGGGGATCTCCTACGAGCAGTACTTC.

The V and J genes are TRBV5-1 and TRBJ2-5; 14 bases align to TRBD2. There are 16 residues in the CDR3. V was pared by 6 bases and J by 4 bases, with 8 bases of the junction left unmatched. CDR1 and CDR2 from the germline V gene are SGHRS and YFSETQ. CDR3 in amino acids: CASTQGTSGGRETQYF. The CDR3 coding sequence is TGCGCCAGCACACAAGGGACTAGCGGGGGCCGAGAGACCCAGTACTTC.

The chain is built from TRBV4-1 and TRBJ1-5; 8 positions match TRBD1. The CDR3 consists of 16 residues. J gave up 2 bases and V 2 bases, and 5 bases lay outside the gene matches. CDR1 is MGHRA, CDR2 YSYEKL, per germline. CDR3 sequence: CASSQRDRGGNQPQHF. As DNA, the CDR3 is TGCGCCAGCAGCCAAAGAGACAGGGGCGGCAATCAGCCCCAGCATTTT.

In this sample, this clone turned up a few times. J is TRBJ1-5 and V is TRBV11-2, with D possibly TRBD1 on 5 matching bases. The germline CDR1 and CDR2 sequences are SGHAT and FQNNGV. There are 13 residues in the CDR3. V was shortened by 5 bases and J by 3 bases, with 8 bases between the two germline ends. This CDR3 is CASSVGLNQPQHF. The CDR3 region has the DNA TGTGCCAGCAGCGTGGGGCTCAATCAGCCCCAGCATTTT. Variable domain in full (rest from reference TRBV11-2 and TRBJ1-5): EAGVAQSPRYKIIEKRQSVAFWCNPISGHATLYWYQQILGQGPKLLIQFQNNGVVDDSQLPKDRFSAERLKGVDSTLKIQPAKLEDSAVYLCASSVGLNQPQHFGDGTRLSIL.

The chain has TRBV2 and TRBJ1-2; 9 bases agree with TRBD1. From germline, CDR1 is SNHLY and CDR2 FYNNEI. V was pared by 8 bases and J by 6 bases, with 7 bases of the junction left unmatched. The CDR3 sequence is 13 residues long. The CDR3 DNA is TGTGCCAGCCGTGGGACAGGGAGGGATGGCTACACCTTC. This codes for CASRGTGRDGYTF.

The CDR3 DNA is TGTGCCAGCAGTGAAGCAGGCCTAGCGGGAACCGAGCAGTACTTC. This gives the protein CASSEAGLAGTEQYF. This chain links TRBV6-1 with TRBJ2-7, with 9 bases matching TRBD2. The junction had 6 bases not matched to a gene; V was cut back by 0 bases and J by 6 bases. The CDR3 is 15 amino acids. Germline V lookup: CDR1 MNHNS, CDR2 SASEGT.

This clone was seen just once. V is TRBV7-9 and J is TRBJ1-1, with D possibly matching TRBD1 (5 bases). V shed 7 bases and J shed 4 bases, with 16 bases lying between them. CDR3 length: 14 amino acids. CDR1 SEHNR and CDR2 FQNEAQ come from the germline V gene (reference sequence). The CDR3 DNA reads TGTGCCAGCATCGCGAGTGGGGGGATCACTGAAGCTTTCTTT. Protein sequence: CASIASGGITEAFF.

CDR3 nucleotides: TGCGCCAGCAGATCGAGCGGGGGCAGCACAGATACGCAGTATTTT. Its protein is CASRSSGGSTDTQYF. V gene TRBV5-1 combines with J gene TRBJ2-3, with 8 bases lining up with TRBD2. Germline V gives CDR1 SGHRS, CDR2 YFSETQ. The J segment lost 0 bases and the V segment lost 5 bases, leaving 5 bases of the junction unmatched. The CDR3 length is 15 residues.

This rearrangement joins TRBV9 to TRBJ1-1; D gene ambiguous. This CDR3 spans 16 amino acids. Trimming removed 0 bases from V and 1 base from J, with 13 bases in between. Germline V CDR1 and CDR2: SGDLS, YYNGEE. The CDR3 here is CASSVVGSRANTEAFF. The CDR3 DNA sequence: TGTGCCAGCAGCGTAGTCGGGAGTCGAGCGAACACTGAAGCTTTCTTT.